The present T cell receptor beta chain was sequenced within a study of blood T cell repertoires in COVID-19. With V trimmed by 1 base and J by 0 bases, 3 bases remained unmatched. This CDR3 has 17 residues. Germline V gene lookup returns CDR1 SGHNT and CDR2 YYREEE (reference sequence). Original methodology: Reference gene primer amplification gave estimated nucleated cell counts. Profiling relied on immunoSEQ multiplex PCR, and the TCRdb table lists in-frame clones only, not all of them. That table gives V, J and clone size, and the DNA gave D and trimming. The data hold tens of thousands of clones, with 90% observed a single time.

This receptor was obtained from a human donor in a cohort sampled during active COVID-19. The sample comprised peripheral blood. This rearrangement joins TRBV5-4 to TRBJ2-6; 8 bases match TRBD2. The CDR3 is CASSLSGGASGANVLTF. Written as DNA, the CDR3 is TGTGCCAGCAGCTTGTCCGGGGGGGCCTCTGGGGCCAACGTCCTGACTTTC.